This is a list of T cell receptor beta chains from one sample in a study of T-cell reconstitution after alpha-beta-depleted transplantation in children. One entry per CDR3 protein, called by TCRdb with MiXCR from the PCR reads. Of around 580,000 distinct CDR3 sequences listed, around 27% are singletons. The sequencing here drew on PBMCs, taken before TCRalphabeta/CD19-depleted stem cell transplant. The receptors originated from a boy less than two years old with Wiskott-Aldrich syndrome, due to receive a stem cell transplant. Each CDR3 is given with its conserved first and last residue. Not all rows give a size; the values are once, few, many and, for expanded clones, a class.

j_call v_call clone_size cdr3_aa
TRBJ2-1 TRBV11-1 few CASSRRVAHNEQFF
TRBJ1-5 TRBV12-3/TRBV12-4 - CASSPTISNQPQHF
TRBJ2-2 TRBV5-1 - CASRLGSGRNTGELFF
TRBJ1-5 TRBV27 few CASSPRAGYQPQHF
TRBJ2-7 TRBV28 - CASSGEPGTVVSYEQYF
TRBJ2-2 TRBV5-1 - CASSRTENTGELFF
TRBJ2-1 TRBV30 few CAWSVLAVYEQFF
TRBJ2-1 TRBV20-1 many CSAPGLAGDNEQFF
TRBJ2-4 TRBV10-3 few CAISASGTDIQYF
TRBJ2-1 TRBV12-3/TRBV12-4 - CASSFVPGSSYNEQFF
TRBJ2-3 TRBV2 few CASRSPQGDTQYF
TRBJ2-1 TRBV10-3 - CAISEGPGLADNEQFF